This T cell receptor beta chain comes out of a study of T cell repertoires in cytomegalovirus infection. V was pared by 0 bases and J by 9 bases, with 5 bases of the junction left unmatched. This CDR3 is 14 amino acids long. Germline values: CDR1 SGHTA, CDR2 FQGNSA. TCRdb itself ran the reads through MiXCR, one entry per CDR3 protein. Of some 250,000 distinct CDR3 sequences listed, roughly 10% are singletons. This clonotype appeared many times. The V call is TRBV7-2, the J call TRBJ2-1; 7 nucleotides align to TRBD1. The sample was PBMCs. The TCR comes from a human donor in good health (CMV status not recorded). Some clones in this sample may be carry-over from other donors' samples. CDR3 DNA sequence: TGTGCCAGCAGCTTAGCGCGACAGGGCTTTGAGCAGTTCTTC. It codes for CASSLARQGFEQFF.